The source of this TCR beta chain is a study of blood T cell repertoires in COVID-19. Across the study: Acute and convalescent COVID-19 samples came from the United States, Italy and Spain. The analysed material was cDNA or gDNA that came from T cells, B-cell-depleted T cells, or PBMCs.

As handled by the study authors: Amplifying reference gene primers gave estimates of nucleated cell counts. Assay: immunoSEQ multiplex PCR; the TCRdb copy retains only in-frame clones and omits some. V and J calls and clone size are given by that table; D and trimming were obtained from the DNA. The data hold 200,000 to 250,000 clones, with just over 85% observed a single time. The CDR3 sequence is 12 residues long. The V gene's germline CDR1 is LGHDT and CDR2 YNNKEL (reference sequence). The V end was cut by 3 bases, the J end by 7 bases, with 10 bases between. The clonotype originates from a man in his late teens or twenties with active or convalescent COVID-19. This chain joins TRBV3-1 (or the pseudogene TRBV3-2) and TRBJ2-7; D is unclear. Source material: peripheral blood. The DNA of the CDR3 is TGTGCCAGCAGCCAGGCGACGGGTGAGCAGTACTTC. Its protein is CASSQATGEQYF.